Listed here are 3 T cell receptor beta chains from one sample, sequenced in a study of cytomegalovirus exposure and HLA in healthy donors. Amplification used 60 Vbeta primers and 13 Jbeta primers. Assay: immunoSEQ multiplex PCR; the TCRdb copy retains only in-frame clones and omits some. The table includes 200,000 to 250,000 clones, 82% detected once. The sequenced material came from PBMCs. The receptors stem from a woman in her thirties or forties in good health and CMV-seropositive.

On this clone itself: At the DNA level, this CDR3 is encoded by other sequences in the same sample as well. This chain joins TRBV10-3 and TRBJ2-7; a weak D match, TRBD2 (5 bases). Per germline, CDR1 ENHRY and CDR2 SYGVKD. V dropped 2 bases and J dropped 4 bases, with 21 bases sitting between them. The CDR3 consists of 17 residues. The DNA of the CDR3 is TGTGCCATCAGTGAGCCCCGCGCGGGCGCAAAAGCTTACGAGCAGTACTTC. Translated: CAISEPRAGAKAYEQYF.

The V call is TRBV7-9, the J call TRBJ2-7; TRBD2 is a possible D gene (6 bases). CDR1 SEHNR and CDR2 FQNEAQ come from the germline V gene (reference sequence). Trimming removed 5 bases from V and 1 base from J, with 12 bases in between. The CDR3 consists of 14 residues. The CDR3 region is CASSPGLASYEQYF. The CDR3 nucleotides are TGTGCCAGCAGCCCGGGACTGGCTTCCTACGAGCAGTACTTC.

CDR3 region: CASSPSGTVNQPQHF. The CDR3 coding sequence is TGTGCCAGCTCACCAAGCGGGACGGTCAATCAGCCCCAGCATTTT. V and J are TRBV18 and TRBJ1-5; a weak D match, TRBD1 (5 bases). The V gene lost 2 bases and the J gene lost 3 bases, with 11 bases spanning the gap. This CDR3 region has 15 residues. The V gene's germline CDR1 is KGHSH and CDR2 LQKENI.